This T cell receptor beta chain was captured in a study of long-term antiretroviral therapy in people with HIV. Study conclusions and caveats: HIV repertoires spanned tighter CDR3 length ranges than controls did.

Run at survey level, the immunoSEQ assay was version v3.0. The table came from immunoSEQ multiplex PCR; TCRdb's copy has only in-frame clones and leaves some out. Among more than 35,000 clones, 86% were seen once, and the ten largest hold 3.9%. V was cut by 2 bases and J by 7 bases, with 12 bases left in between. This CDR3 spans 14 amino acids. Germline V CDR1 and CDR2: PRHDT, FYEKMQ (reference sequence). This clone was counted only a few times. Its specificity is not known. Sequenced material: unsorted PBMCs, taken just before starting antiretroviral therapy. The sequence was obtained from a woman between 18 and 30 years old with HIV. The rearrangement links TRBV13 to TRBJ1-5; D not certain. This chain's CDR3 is CASSLQGWEQPQHF. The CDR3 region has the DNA TGTGCCAGCAGCTTACAAGGGTGGGAACAGCCCCAGCATTTT.